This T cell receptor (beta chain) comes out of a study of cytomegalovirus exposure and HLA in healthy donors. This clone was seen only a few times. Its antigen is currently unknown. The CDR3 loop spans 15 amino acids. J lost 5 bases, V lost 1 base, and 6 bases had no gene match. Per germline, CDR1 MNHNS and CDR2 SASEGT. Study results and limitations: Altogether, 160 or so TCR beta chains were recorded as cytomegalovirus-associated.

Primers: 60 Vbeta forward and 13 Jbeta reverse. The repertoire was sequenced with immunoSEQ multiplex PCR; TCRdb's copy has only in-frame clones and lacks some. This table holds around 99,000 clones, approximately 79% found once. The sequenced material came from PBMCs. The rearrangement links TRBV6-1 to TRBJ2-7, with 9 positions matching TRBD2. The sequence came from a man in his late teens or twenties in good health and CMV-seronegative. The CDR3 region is CASSEEPAGGHEQYF. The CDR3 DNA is TGTGCCAGCAGTGAAGAGCCAGCGGGGGGACACGAGCAGTACTTC.